Reported below is one T cell receptor (beta chain). V dropped 7 bases and J dropped 1; count of bases not matched to a gene: 5. Germline assignment: CDR1 SNHLY and CDR2 FYNNEI. The CDR3 is 14 residues long. This sample stems from a study of blood T cell repertoires in COVID-19. Study background: Sources were T cells, B-cell-depleted T cells, or PBMCs; the material itself was cDNA or gDNA.

The method was immunoSEQ multiplex PCR; TCRdb's version includes in-frame clones alone and lacks a portion of them. The sample carries about 380,000 clones, approximately 88% recorded once. This receptor was identified in a man aged 35 to 55 with acute or convalescent COVID-19. The genes are TRBV2 and TRBJ1-1; TRBD1 matches at 8 bases. The sample consisted of peripheral blood. The CDR3, as DNA: TGTGCCAGCAAAGGGACAGGATCGAACACTGAAGCTTTCTTT. Translation gives CASKGTGSNTEAFF.